This TCR beta chain was captured by sequencing in a study of T-cell memory formation after mild COVID-19. In the study overall: TCR clusters mostly belonged to single donors.

This clonotype was picked up many times. Trimming left V 3 bases short and J 0 bases short, with 9 bases between. The CDR3 sequence is 14 residues long. Germline V gene sequence: CDR1 SEHNR, CDR2 FQNEAQ (reference sequence). After 5'RACE with constant-segment primers, TCR alpha and TCR beta cDNA libraries carrying sample barcodes and UMIs were obtained. TCRdb reprocessed the 5' RACE reads with MiXCR, giving one entry per CDR3 protein. The sample shows tens of thousands of distinct CDR3 sequences, around 13% of them seen only once. Input material: PBMCs or a T cell subset sorted from them (not recorded which). The J gene is TRBJ2-7, the V gene TRBV7-9; D unclear. The sequence came from a man aged 18-30 years who had mild COVID-19 (a few samples of this study predate the infection). Cell type and time point are not known. The DNA for the CDR3 is TGTGCCAGCAGCTTCTGTCGCAGCTCCTACGAGCAGTACGTC. Amino acid sequence: CASSFCRSSYEQYV.